This TCR beta chain was sequenced for a study of shared clonotypes between healthy human individuals. As for the study in general: Donors had three CD4 naive, three CD4 memory, two CD8 naive and one CD8 memory plate apiece.

Running of the assay took place at deep level. Method: immunoSEQ multiplex PCR; TCRdb's copy keeps in-frame clones and lacks some. The table has over 700,000 clones, around 70% seen once. The study separated CD4+ cells into CD45RA+ naive and CD45RA-negative memory subsets. CDR1 SGHVS and CDR2 FQNEAQ come from the germline V gene. V gave up 1 base and J gave up 0 bases, with 10 bases separating them. This CDR3 comprises 16 residues. The rearrangement joins TRBV7-8 to TRBJ1-5, with D uncertain. This TCR was recovered from a woman in her twenties or thirties in good health. Sequencing was performed on memory CD4+ T cells sorted from blood. Subset described: CD45RA-negative fraction. The CDR3 DNA is TGTGCCAGCAGCTTAGGAGACAACATTAGCAATCAGCCCCAGCATTTT. This translates into CASSLGDNISNQPQHF.